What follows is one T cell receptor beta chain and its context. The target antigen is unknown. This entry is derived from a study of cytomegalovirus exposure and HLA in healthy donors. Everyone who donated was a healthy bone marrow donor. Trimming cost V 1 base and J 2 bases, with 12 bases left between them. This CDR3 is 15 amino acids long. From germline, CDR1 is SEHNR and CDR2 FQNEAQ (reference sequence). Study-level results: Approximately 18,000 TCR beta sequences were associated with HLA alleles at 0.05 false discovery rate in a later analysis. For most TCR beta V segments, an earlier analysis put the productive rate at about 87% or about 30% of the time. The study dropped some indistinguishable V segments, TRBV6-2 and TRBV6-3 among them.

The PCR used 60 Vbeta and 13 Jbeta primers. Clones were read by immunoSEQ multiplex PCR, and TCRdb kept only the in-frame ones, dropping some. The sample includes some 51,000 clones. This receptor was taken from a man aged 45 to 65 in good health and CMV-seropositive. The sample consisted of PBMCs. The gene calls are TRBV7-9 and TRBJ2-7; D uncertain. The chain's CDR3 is CASSLGPDFTYEQYF. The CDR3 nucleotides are TGTGCCAGCAGCTTAGGCCCAGATTTCACCTACGAGCAGTACTTC.